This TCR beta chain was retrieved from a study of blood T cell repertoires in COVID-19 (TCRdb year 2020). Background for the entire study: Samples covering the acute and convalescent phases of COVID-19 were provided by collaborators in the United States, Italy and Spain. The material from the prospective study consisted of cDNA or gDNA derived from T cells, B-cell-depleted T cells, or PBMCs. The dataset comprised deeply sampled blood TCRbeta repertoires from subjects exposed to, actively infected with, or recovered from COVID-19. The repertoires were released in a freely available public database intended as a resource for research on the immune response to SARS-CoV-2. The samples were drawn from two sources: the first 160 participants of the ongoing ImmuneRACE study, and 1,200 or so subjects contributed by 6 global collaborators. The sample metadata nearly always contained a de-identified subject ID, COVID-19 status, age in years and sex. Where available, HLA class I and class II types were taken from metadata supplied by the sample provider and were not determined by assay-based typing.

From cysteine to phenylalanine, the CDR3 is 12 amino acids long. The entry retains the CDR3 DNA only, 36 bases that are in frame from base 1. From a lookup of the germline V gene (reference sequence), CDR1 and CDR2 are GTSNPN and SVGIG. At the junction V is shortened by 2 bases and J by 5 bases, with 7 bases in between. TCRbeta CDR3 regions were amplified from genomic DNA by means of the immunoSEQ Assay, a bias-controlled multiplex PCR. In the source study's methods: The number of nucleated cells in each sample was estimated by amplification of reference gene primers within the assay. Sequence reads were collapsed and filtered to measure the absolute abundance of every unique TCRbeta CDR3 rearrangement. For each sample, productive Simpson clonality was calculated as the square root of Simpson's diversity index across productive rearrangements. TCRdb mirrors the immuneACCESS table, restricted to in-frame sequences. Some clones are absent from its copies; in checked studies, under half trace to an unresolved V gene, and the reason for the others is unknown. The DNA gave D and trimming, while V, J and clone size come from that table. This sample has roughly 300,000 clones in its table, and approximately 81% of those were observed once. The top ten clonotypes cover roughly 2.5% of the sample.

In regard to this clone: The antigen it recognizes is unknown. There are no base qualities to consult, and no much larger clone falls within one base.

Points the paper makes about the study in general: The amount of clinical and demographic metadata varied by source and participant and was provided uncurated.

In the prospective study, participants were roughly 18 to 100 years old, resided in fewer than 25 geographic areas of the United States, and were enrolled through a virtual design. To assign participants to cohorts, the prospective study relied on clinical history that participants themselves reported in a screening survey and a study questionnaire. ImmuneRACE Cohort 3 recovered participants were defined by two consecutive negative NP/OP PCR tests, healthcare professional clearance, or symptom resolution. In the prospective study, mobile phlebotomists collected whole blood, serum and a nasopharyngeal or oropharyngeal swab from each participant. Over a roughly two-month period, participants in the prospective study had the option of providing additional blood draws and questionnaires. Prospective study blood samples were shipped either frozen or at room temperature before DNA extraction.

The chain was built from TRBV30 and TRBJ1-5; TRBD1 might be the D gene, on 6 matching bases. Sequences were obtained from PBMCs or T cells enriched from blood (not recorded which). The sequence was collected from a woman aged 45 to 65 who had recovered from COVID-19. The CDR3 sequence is CAWSPGDQPQHF. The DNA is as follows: TGTGCCTGGAGTCCAGGGGATCAGCCCCAGCATTTT.